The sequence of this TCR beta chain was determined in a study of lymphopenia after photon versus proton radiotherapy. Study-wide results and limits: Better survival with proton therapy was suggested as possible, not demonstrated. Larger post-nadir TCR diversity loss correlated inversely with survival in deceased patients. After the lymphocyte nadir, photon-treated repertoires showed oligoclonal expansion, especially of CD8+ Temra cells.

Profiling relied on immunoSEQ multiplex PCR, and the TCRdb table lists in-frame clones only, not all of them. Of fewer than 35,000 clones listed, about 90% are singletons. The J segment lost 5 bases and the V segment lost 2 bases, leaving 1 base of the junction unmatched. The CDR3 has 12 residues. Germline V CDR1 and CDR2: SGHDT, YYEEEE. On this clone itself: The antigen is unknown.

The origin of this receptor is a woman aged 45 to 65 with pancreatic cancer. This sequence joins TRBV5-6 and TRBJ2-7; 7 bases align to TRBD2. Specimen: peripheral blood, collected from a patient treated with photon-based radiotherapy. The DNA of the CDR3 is TGTGCCAGCAGCTTAGCGGGGAACGAGCAGTACTTC. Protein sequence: CASSLAGNEQYF.